This is a list of T cell receptor beta chains from one sample in a study of T cell responses to AZD1222 COVID-19 vaccine. Here immunoSEQ multiplex PCR was the method, and the copy in TCRdb shows in-frame clones only, minus some. The table has about 140,000 clones, about 92% seen once. Sequencing was performed on peripheral blood, taken 28 days after the second AZD1222 dose. The receptor source for this set is an adult who received the AZD1222 COVID-19 vaccine. Both conserved end residues are part of each CDR3. Each record gives: V gene, clone size, J gene, D gene, CDR3 protein, CDR3 DNA. The D gene is left open where the match is weak. Clone size is stated in some rows and not others, as once, few, many or a class when expanded.

v_call: TRBV7-2; clone_size: .; j_call: TRBJ1-2; d_call: .; cdr3_aa: CASSPSGTRYGYTF; cdr3_nt: TGTGCCAGCAGCCCGTCGGGAACTCGCTATGGCTACACCTTC
v_call: TRBV5-5; clone_size: .; j_call: TRBJ1-1; d_call: .; cdr3_aa: CASSFMGQNTEAFF; cdr3_nt: TGTGCCAGCAGCTTTATGGGGCAAAACACTGAAGCTTTCTTT
v_call: TRBV6-5; clone_size: .; j_call: TRBJ1-5; d_call: TRBD1; cdr3_aa: CASRTGTVSNQPQHF; cdr3_nt: TGTGCCAGCAGGACCGGGACAGTTAGCAATCAGCCCCAGCATTTT
v_call: TRBV5-1; clone_size: .; j_call: TRBJ2-7; d_call: .; cdr3_aa: CASRATESYEQYF; cdr3_nt: TGCGCCAGCAGGGCGACAGAAAGCTACGAGCAGTACTTC
v_call: TRBV24-1; clone_size: .; j_call: TRBJ1-5; d_call: TRBD1; cdr3_aa: CATSDGQGAGNQPQHF; cdr3_nt: TGTGCCACCAGTGACGGACAGGGAGCGGGCAATCAGCCCCAGCATTTT
v_call: TRBV11-1; clone_size: .; j_call: TRBJ2-3; d_call: .; cdr3_aa: CASSFYMGEQYF; cdr3_nt: TGTGCCAGCAGCTTCTATATGGGGGAGCAGTATTTT
v_call: TRBV2; clone_size: .; j_call: TRBJ2-1; d_call: TRBD2; cdr3_aa: CASRDPTSGTHNEQFF; cdr3_nt: TGTGCCAGCAGAGACCCGACTAGCGGGACTCACAATGAGCAGTTCTTC
v_call: TRBV30; clone_size: .; j_call: TRBJ2-2; d_call: .; cdr3_aa: CAWSGSQGYRTGELFF; cdr3_nt: TGTGCCTGGAGTGGATCTCAGGGGTATCGGACCGGGGAGCTGTTTTTT
v_call: TRBV3-1/TRBV3-2; clone_size: .; j_call: TRBJ2-3; d_call: .; cdr3_aa: CASSQGGHRTDTQYF; cdr3_nt: TGTGCCAGCAGCCAAGGCGGACACCGCACAGATACGCAGTATTTT
v_call: TRBV28; clone_size: .; j_call: TRBJ2-7; d_call: TRBD1; cdr3_aa: CASSNVGQGRFQQYF; cdr3_nt: TGTGCCAGCAGTAACGTTGGACAGGGTCGGTTCCAGCAGTACTTC
v_call: TRBV27; clone_size: .; j_call: TRBJ2-7; d_call: TRBD1; cdr3_aa: CASRRQGSNGEQYF; cdr3_nt: TGTGCCAGCAGAAGACAGGGGTCCAACGGCGAGCAGTACTTC
v_call: TRBV28; clone_size: .; j_call: TRBJ1-2; d_call: .; cdr3_aa: CASAGFTSTPYNYGYTF; cdr3_nt: TGTGCCAGCGCAGGTTTTACATCTACCCCTTATAACTATGGCTACACCTTC
v_call: TRBV10-3; clone_size: .; j_call: TRBJ2-7; d_call: TRBD1; cdr3_aa: CAISEWGQRNRYEQYF; cdr3_nt: TGTGCCATCAGTGAGTGGGGACAGAGGAACCGATACGAGCAGTACTTC
v_call: TRBV19; clone_size: .; j_call: TRBJ2-7; d_call: .; cdr3_aa: CASSIVGGGNEQYF; cdr3_nt: TGTGCCAGTAGTATAGTTGGAGGGGGCAACGAGCAGTACTTC
v_call: TRBV7-2; clone_size: few; j_call: TRBJ1-2; d_call: .; cdr3_aa: CASSVNRDDRYGYTF; cdr3_nt: TGTGCCAGCAGCGTGAACAGGGATGATCGCTATGGCTACACCTTC